What follows describes a single T cell receptor beta chain. What it binds is not known. The data were taken from a study of cytomegalovirus exposure and HLA in healthy donors. Study-wide points: Apparent HLA restriction characterized most CMV-associated TCR beta chains in a later analysis. It was reported that TCR beta sequences correctly inferred the HLA-A and HLA-B alleles for most subjects. V segments that were indistinguishable, TRBV6-2 and TRBV6-3 among them, were omitted from analysis.

Unrecorded immune exposures were likely, despite nominal health at sampling. Primers for the PCR totalled 60 Vbeta and 13 Jbeta. TCRdb's copy holds only in-frame clones and misses some; the assay was immunoSEQ multiplex PCR. The data show about 63,000 clones, 65% to 85% seen once. CDR1 is SNHLY and CDR2 is FYNNEI in the germline V gene. The CDR3 spans 13 residues. The V segment lost 6 bases and the J segment 6 bases; nucleotides outside the gene matches: 0. The sample comprised PBMCs. The TCR was taken from a woman aged 30 to 39 in good health and CMV-seronegative. The genes are TRBV2 and TRBJ2-2; 11 nucleotides line up with TRBD2. The chain's CDR3 is CASRLAGAGELFF. The CDR3 region has the DNA TGTGCCAGCAGACTAGCGGGAGCCGGGGAGCTGTTTTTT.